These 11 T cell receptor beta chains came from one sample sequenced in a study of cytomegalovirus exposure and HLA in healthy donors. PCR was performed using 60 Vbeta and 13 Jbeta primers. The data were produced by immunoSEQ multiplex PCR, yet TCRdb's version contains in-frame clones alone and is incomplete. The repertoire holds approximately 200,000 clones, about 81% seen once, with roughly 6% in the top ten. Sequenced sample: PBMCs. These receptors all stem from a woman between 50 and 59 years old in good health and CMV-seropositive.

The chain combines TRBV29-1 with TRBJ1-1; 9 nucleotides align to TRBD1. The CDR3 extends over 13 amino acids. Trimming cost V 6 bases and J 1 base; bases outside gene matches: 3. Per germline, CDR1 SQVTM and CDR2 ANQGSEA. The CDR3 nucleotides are TGCAGCGTGGCGACAGGGGGGAACACTGAAGCTTTCTTT. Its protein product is CSVATGGNTEAFF.

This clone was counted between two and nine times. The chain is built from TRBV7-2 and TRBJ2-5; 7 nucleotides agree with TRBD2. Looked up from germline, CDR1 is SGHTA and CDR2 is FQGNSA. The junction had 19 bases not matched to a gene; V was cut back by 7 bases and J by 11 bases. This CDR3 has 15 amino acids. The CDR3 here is CASTSWRERNQEQYF. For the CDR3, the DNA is TGTGCCAGCACCTCCTGGCGGGAGAGGAATCAGGAGCAGTACTTC.

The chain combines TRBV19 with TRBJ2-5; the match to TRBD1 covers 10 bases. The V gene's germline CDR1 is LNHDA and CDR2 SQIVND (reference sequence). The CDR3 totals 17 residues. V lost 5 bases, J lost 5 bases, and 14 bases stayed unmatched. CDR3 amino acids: CASSSGTGVGISETQYF. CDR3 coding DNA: TGTGCCAGTAGTTCCGGGACAGGGGTGGGCATAAGCGAGACCCAGTACTTC.

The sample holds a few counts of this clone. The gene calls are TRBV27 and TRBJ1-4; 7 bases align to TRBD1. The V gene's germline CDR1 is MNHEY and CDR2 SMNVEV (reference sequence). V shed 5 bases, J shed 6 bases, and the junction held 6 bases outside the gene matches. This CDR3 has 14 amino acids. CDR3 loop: CASSGGQPYEKLFF. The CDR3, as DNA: TGTGCCAGCAGTGGGGGACAGCCCTATGAAAAACTGTTTTTT.

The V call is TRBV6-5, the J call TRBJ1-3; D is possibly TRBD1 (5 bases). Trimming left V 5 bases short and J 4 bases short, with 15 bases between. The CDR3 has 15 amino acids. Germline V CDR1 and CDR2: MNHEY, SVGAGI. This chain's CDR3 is CASSNQGLGGNTIYF. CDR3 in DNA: TGTGCCAGCAGTAACCAGGGACTGGGAGGAAACACCATATATTTT.

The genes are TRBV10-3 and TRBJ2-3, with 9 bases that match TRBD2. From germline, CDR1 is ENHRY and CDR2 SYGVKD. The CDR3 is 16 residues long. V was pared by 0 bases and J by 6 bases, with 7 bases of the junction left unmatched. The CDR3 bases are TGTGCCATCAGTGAGTCGGGAGCGGGGGGCCATGATACGCAGTATTTT. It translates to CAISESGAGGHDTQYF.

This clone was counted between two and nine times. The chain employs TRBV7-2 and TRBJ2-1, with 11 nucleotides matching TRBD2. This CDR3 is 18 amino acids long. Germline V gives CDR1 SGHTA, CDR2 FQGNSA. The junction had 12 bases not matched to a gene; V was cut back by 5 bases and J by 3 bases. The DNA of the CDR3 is TGTGCCAGCAGCCCCAACTGGGCCACTAGCGGGGGCTACAATGAGCAGTTCTTC. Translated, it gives CASSPNWATSGGYNEQFF.

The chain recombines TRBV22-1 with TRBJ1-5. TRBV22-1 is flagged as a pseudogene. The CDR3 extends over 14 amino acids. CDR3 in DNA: TGTCCTGGGAGCCCTACTCCGGGGGAACAGCCCCAGCATTTT. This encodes CPGSPTPGEQPQHF.

The CDR3 is CARSSGGADSNQPQHF. CDR3 sequence (DNA): TGTGCCAGAAGCTCCGGGGGGGCTGATAGCAATCAGCCCCAGCATTTT. This chain connects TRBV5-3 to TRBJ1-5; tentative D call: TRBD1 (6 bases). TRBV5-3 is flagged as an ORF with uncertain function. The V end was cut by 3 bases, the J end by 0 bases, with 13 bases between. The CDR3 runs to 16 residues.

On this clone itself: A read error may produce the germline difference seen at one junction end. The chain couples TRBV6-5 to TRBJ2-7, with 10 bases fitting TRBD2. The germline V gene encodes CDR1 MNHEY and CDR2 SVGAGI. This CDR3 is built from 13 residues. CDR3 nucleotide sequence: TGTGCCAGCTGTTATCTAGCGGGAGACGAGCAGTACTTC. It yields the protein CASCYLAGDEQYF.

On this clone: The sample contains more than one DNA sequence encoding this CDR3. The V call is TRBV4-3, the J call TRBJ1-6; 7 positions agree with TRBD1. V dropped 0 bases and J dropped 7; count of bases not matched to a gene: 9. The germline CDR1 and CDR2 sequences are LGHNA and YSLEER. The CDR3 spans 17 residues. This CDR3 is CASSQDFPGQANSPLHF. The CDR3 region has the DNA TGCGCCAGCAGCCAAGATTTCCCTGGACAGGCAAATTCACCCCTCCACTTT.